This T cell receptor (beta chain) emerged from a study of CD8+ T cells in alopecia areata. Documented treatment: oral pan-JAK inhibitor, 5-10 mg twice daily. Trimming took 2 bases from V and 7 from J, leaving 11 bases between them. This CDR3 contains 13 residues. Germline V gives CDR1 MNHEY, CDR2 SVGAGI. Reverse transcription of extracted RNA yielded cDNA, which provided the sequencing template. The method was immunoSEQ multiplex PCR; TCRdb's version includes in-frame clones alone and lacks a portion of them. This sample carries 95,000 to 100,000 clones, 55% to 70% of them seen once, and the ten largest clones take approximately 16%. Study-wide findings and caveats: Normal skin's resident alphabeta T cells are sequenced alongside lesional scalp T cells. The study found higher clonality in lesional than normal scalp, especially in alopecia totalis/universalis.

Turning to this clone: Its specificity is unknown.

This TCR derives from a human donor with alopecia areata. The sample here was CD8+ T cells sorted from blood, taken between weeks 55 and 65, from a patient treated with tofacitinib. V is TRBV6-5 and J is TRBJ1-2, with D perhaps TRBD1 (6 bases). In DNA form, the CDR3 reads TGTGCCAGCAGTTACGGGGGGGCGAGTGGCTACACCTTC. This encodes CASSYGGASGYTF.